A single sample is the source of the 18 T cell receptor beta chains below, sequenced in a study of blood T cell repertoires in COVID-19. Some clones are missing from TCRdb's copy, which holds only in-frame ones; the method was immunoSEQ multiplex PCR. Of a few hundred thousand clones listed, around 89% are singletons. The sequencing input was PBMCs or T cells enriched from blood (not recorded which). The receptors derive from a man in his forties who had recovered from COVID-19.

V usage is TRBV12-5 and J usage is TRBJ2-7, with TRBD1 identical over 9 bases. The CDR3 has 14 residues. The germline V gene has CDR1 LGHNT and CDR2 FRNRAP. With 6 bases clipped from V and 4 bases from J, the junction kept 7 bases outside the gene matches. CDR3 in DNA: TGTGCTAGTGGCCCCGGGACAGGGACGTACGAGCAGTACTTC. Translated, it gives CASGPGTGTYEQYF.

CDR3 sequence reads: CASSLGTSASGPYEQYF. DNA of the CDR3: TGTGCCAGCAGCTTGGGGACTAGCGCGTCCGGGCCCTACGAGCAGTACTTC. This rearrangement joins TRBV5-4 to TRBJ2-7; 9 positions agree with TRBD2. The CDR3 has 17 residues. CDR1 is SGHNT, CDR2 YYREEE, per germline (reference sequence). Trimming at V came to 0 bases and at J to 2 bases, leaving 9 bases not matched to a gene.

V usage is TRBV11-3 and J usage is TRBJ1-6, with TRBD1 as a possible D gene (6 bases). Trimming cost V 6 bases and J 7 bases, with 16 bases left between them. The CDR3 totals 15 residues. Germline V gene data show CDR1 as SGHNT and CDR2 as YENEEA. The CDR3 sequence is CASSSNRVGNSPLHF. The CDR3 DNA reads TGTGCCAGCAGTTCAAACAGGGTTGGGAATTCACCCCTCCACTTT.

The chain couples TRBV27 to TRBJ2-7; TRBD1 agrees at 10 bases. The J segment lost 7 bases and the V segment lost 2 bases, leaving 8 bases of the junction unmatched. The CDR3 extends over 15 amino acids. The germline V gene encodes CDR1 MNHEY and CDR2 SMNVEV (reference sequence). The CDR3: CASSLRRGQGLEQYF. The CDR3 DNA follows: TGTGCCAGCAGTTTAAGGAGGGGACAGGGGTTGGAGCAGTACTTC.

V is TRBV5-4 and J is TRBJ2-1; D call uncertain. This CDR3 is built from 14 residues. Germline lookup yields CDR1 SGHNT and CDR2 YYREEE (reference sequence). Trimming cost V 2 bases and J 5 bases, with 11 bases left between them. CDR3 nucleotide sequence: TGTGCCAGCAGCTTAACCACAGACCACAATGAGCAGTTCTTC. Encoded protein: CASSLTTDHNEQFF.

DNA of the CDR3: TGTGCCAGCGAAATAGGGGGTTACTATGGCTACACCTTC. Translated, it gives CASEIGGYYGYTF. The chain couples TRBV2 to TRBJ1-2; tentative D call: TRBD1 (6 bases). Germline lookup yields CDR1 SNHLY and CDR2 FYNNEI. This CDR3 is 13 amino acids long. V lost 8 bases to trimming and J lost 3 bases, with 13 bases between them.

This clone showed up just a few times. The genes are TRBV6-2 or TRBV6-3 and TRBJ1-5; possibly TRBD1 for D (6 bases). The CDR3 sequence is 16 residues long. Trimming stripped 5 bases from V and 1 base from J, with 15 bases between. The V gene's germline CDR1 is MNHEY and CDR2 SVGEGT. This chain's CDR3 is CASSRPTGASNQPQHF. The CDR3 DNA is TGTGCCAGCAGTAGACCGACAGGAGCAAGCAATCAGCCCCAGCATTTT.

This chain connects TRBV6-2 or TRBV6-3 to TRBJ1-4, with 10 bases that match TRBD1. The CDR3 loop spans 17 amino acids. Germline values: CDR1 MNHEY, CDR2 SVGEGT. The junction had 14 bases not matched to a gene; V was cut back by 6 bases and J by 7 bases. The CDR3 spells CASSLRAGTGDVEKLFF. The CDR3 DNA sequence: TGTGCCAGCAGCCTAAGGGCCGGGACAGGGGATGTTGAAAAACTGTTTTTT.

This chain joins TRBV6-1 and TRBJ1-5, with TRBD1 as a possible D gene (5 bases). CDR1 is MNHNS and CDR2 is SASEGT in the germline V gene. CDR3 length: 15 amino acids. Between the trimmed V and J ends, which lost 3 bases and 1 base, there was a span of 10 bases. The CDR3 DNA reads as TGTGCCAGCAGTGAGACGGAGGGGAGCAATCAGCCCCAGCATTTT. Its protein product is CASSETEGSNQPQHF.

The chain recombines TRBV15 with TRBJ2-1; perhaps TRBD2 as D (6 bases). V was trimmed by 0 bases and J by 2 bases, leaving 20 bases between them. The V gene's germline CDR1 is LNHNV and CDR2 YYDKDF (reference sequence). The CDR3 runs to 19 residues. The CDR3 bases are TGTGCCACCAGCAGAGATAATTTCCGTGGAGCGGGCCCCTACAATGAGCAGTTCTTC. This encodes CATSRDNFRGAGPYNEQFF.

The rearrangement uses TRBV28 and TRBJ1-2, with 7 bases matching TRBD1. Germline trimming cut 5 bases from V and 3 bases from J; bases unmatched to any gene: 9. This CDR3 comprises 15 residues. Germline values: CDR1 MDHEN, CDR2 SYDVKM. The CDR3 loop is CASSERQGRDYGYTF. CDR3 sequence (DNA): TGTGCCAGCAGTGAACGACAGGGTCGGGACTATGGCTACACCTTC.

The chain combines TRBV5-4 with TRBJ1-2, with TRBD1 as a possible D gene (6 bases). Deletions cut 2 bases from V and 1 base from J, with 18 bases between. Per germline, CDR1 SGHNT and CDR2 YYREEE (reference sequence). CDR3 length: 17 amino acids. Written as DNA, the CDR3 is TGTGCCAGCAGCTTCGAAACTGACAGGATAATTAACTATGGCTACACCTTC. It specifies CASSFETDRIINYGYTF.

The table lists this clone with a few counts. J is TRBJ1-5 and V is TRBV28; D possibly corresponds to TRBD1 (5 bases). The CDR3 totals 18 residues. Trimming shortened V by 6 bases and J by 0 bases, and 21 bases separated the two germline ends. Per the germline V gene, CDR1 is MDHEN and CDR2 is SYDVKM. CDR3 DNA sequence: TGTGCCAGCAGCATTTCCAGGGCGCCATGGGATAGCAATCAGCCCCAGCATTTT. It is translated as CASSISRAPWDSNQPQHF.

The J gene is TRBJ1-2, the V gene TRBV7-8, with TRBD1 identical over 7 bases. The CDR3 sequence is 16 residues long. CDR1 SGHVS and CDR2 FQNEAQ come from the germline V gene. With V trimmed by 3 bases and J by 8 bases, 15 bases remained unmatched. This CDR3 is CASSLLLGGAGSGYTF. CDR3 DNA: TGTGCCAGCAGCTTGCTACTAGGGGGCGCAGGCTCCGGCTACACCTTC.

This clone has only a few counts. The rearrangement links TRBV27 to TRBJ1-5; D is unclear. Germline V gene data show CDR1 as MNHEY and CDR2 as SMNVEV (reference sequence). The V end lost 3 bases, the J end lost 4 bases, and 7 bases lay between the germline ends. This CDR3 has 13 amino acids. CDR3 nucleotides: TGTGCCAGCAGTTTCGGGGAAAATCAGCCCCAGCATTTT. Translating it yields CASSFGENQPQHF.

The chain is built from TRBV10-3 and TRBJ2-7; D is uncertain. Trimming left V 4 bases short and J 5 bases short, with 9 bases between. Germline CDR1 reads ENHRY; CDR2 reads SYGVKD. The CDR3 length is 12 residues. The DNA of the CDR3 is TGTGCCATCAGTGCGGTAGCCCACGAGCAGTACTTC. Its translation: CAISAVAHEQYF.

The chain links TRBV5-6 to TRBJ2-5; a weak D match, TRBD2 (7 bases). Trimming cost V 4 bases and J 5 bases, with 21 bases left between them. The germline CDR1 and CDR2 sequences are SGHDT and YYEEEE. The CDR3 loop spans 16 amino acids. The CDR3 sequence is CASSLGGGAGWETQYF. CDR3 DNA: TGTGCCAGCAGCCTAGGTGGGGGGGCCGGTTGGGAGACCCAGTACTTC.

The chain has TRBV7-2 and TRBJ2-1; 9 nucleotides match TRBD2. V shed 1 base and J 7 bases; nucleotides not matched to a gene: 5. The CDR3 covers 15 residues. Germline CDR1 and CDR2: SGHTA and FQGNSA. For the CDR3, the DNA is TGTGCCAGCAGCTTAGTTAGCGGGAGATGGAATGAGCAGTTCTTC. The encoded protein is CASSLVSGRWNEQFF.